The entry below describes one T cell receptor (beta chain). Its antigen has not been determined. Per-base qualities were not stored, and no clone one base away is much larger. The sample originates from a study of blood T cells in healthy people across ages (dated by TCRdb to between 2014 and 2017). Describing the broader study: In model experiments, template switching captured about one uniquely barcoded TCR beta cDNA molecule for every two T cells. Age-related changes in TCR beta repertoire diversity were measured in the study by deep sequencing normalized with unique cDNA molecular identifiers. Donors were grouped into four age groups: young (average roughly 15 years), middle-aged (39), aged (around 60) and long-lived (about 90). To avoid experimental bias, donors of different ages were randomly spread across the sequencing lanes. Using the same blood draw, the study looked at two additional independent replicas of 1 million unique cDNA reads for two donors, one aged 18 to 30 and the other aged 80 or older. Study-wide conclusions, independent of this receptor: Donor CMV infection status was unknown, potentially confounding age-related changes in expanded clonotypes. Estimates of total diversity from one million sequenced T cells were regarded as lower bounds and underestimates. Compared with the aged group, the long-lived group had more naive CD4+ T cells, fewer expanded clones and increased TCR diversity, suggesting age selection. Observed TCR beta diversity per million T cells fell roughly linearly with age, and a significant reduction was already apparent by age roughly 41. A strong correlation was found between observed TCR beta diversity and the percentage of naive T cells measured by flow cytometry. Conclusive comparison of naive and antigen-experienced compartments was prevented by the profiling of bulk unsorted PBMCs.

Systemically healthy Caucasian individuals from Russia, some 36 in total and aged about 6 to 100 years, were included as donors. Ten milliliters of peripheral blood were drawn from each donor into EDTA-treated Vacutainer tubes. Ficoll-Paque density-gradient centrifugation was used to isolate PBMCs, with at least 6.5 million per sample. Total RNA was extracted from PBMCs with Trizol reagent, with at least 6 micrograms obtained per sample. The percentages of naive CD45RAhigh/CD27high T cells were determined by flow cytometry on a PBMC aliquot from every donor. The library relied on 5' RACE. The run used an Illumina HiSeq 2500. A second PCR of roughly 6 to 11 cycles was run with a J-beta primer mix and a sample-barcoded 5' primer. A template-switch 5' adaptor carrying 12 random nucleotides introduced a unique molecular identifier onto each TCR beta cDNA molecule. Each sample yielded at least 3 million CDR3-containing paired-end reads. First-strand cDNA was synthesized from all RNA with the Mint cDNA synthesis kit, primed by a TRBC-specific oligonucleotide. Following uracil-DNA glycosylase treatment, all cDNA underwent a first 18-cycle PCR with the universal primers M1SS and BC2_uni_R. The published analysis was carried out like this. For normalization, 1 million high-quality reads were randomly selected from each sample, with every read carrying a distinct molecular identifier. Instead of being binned into consensus sequences, reads that shared molecular identifiers were thrown out. CDR3 identification, clonotype clustering and error correction used MiTCR with a Q25 quality threshold and the strictest error-elimination algorithm. A nonparametric unseen species model with Euler transformation was used to estimate lower-bound total TCR beta diversity. The public reads were reanalyzed by TCRdb: fastp trimming at Q25, MiXCR alignment, in-frame beta chains only. Each CDR3 protein appears once, grouped with its most common genes and DNA. None of the V and J calls come from the authors' own analysis; TCRdb made them. In all, the sample holds some 1 million distinct CDR3 sequences, and around 45% of those were seen once. About 19% of the sample comes from the top ten.

Sequencing was done on a sample of blood. The clonotype comes from a woman aged 60-70 years in good health.

The CDR3 in this case is CASSELRNNEQYF. The DNA sequence is as follows: TGTGCCAGCAGTGAACTCCGGAACAATGAGCAGTACTTC. This chain is built from TRBV6-1 and TRBJ2-7; no D gene can be assigned with confidence. Its CDR3 holds 13 amino acids, cysteine through phenylalanine. The only DNA kept is the CDR3, 39 bases in frame from the first base. From the germline V gene, CDR1 is MNHNS and CDR2 is SASEGT. V loses 2 bases of germline sequence and J loses 7 bases, and the interval between the two ends is 12 bases.